This T cell receptor (beta chain) is drawn from a study of PD-1 blockade in classical Hodgkin lymphoma. For the study at large: Patients were infused with nivolumab 3 mg/kg every 2 weeks. Findings and limits, study-wide: Significant TCR diversity gains by C4D1 occurred in CD4+ but not CD8+ cells.

Trimming took off 0 bases at V and 5 bases at J, with 16 bases between the two ends. CDR3 length: 16 amino acids. The germline gives CDR1 MGHRA, CDR2 YSYEKL. The data were produced by immunoSEQ multiplex PCR, yet TCRdb's version contains in-frame clones alone and is incomplete. This sample has roughly 60,000 clones, with around 94% found just once. This sample's time point: cycle 4 day 1 (C4D1), after less than seven weeks of nivolumab. Each and every patient relapsed after autologous stem cell transplantation, and patients got differing brentuximab vedotin exposure. Comment on this clone: The antigen is unknown.

V is TRBV4-1 and J is TRBJ1-2; tentatively, D is TRBD1 (5 bases). The sequence derives from a human donor with classical Hodgkin lymphoma. The source was peripheral blood mononuclear cells (PBMCs), collected before the fourth cycle of nivolumab. The CDR3 loop is CASSQEGQGSLYGYTF. The CDR3 coding sequence is TGCGCCAGCAGCCAAGAAGGCCAGGGAAGTTTGTATGGCTACACCTTC.